This T cell receptor beta chain was captured by sequencing in a study of T cells in Graves' hyperthyroidism and ophthalmopathy. Comment on this clonotype: As yet, its antigen is unknown.

Researchers took RNA transcripts and amplified the TCR beta CDR3 regions from them. A set of HTBI primers served as the primers for a first-round RT-PCR of the TCR CDR3. MiXCR was run by TCRdb on the multiplex PCR reads, yielding one entry per CDR3 protein. The sample lists roughly 500,000 distinct CDR3 sequences, about 45% seen once, with around 44% in the top ten. Study conclusions and caveats: Most thyroid-expanded clonotypes above 0.001 were also found in blood. Separation of ophthalmopathy from stable hyperthyroidism was achieved by a 13 V-J model.

Researchers barred patients who had uncontrolled infection, other autoimmune disease, pregnancy or lactation. The CDR3 runs to 13 residues. CDR1 is SGHTA and CDR2 is FQGNSA in the germline V gene. V trimming: 10 bases; J trimming: 2 bases; junction bases outside the gene matches: 7. The genes are TRBV7-2 and TRBJ1-1; 7 nucleotides align to TRBD1. The receptor was isolated from an adult woman with Graves' disease, either hyperthyroidism or ophthalmopathy (not recorded which). Material: peripheral blood or thyroid tissue (not recorded which). CDR3 in amino acids: CATKGQLNTEAFF. CDR3 nucleotides: TGTGCCACCAAGGGACAGTTAAACACTGAAGCTTTCTTT.